This T cell receptor (beta chain) was profiled in a study of Graves' ophthalmopathy and Graves' hyperthyroidism (dated by TCRdb to between 2018 and 2020). Looking at the study overall: Peripheral blood was collected at initial diagnosis, before any treatment. In total, under 150 blood samples were TCR-sequenced: fewer than 50 ophthalmopathy, approximately 75 hyperthyroidism and some 17 hyperthyroidism-to-ophthalmopathy patients. To explore V-J signatures that distinguish ophthalmopathy from hyperthyroidism, a discovery set of around 100 patients was enrolled, made up of some 41 with ophthalmopathy and 57 with stable hyperthyroidism. In more than five hyperthyroidism patients, the T-cell repertoires found in thyroid tissue were compared with those found in blood. An independent validation cohort comprised 18 hyperthyroidism patients and some 16 patients who later progressed from hyperthyroidism to ophthalmopathy. The study used signatures of the TCR beta repertoire to tell Graves' ophthalmopathy apart from Graves' hyperthyroidism and to predict which patients would progress to ophthalmopathy. After sampling, hyperthyroidism patients received methimazole starting at 30 mg daily, and ophthalmopathy patients received high-dose intravenous methylprednisolone.

The V and J ends are trimmed by 6 bases and 4 bases, leaving 16 bases between them. In the germline V gene, CDR1 corresponds to SGHTA and CDR2 to FQGTGA. The CDR3 runs 16 amino acids, cysteine and phenylalanine included. Solely the CDR3 DNA is kept, with 48 bases framed from the first base. The ophthalmopathy patients had moderately to severely active disease, with a Clinical Activity Score of 3 or higher, a NOSPECS grade of 4 or higher, and a disease duration of less than 3 months. Patients were excluded if they had other autoimmune diseases, uncontrolled infections, pregnancy or lactation. Clinical symptoms, serum thyroxine, TRAb, thyroid ultrasound and orbital computed tomography formed the basis of the diagnosis. Using Ficoll-Paque density gradient centrifugation, PBMCs were isolated from approximately 11 ml of fresh peripheral blood. Total RNA was extracted using Trizol reagent, and RNA quality was checked on an Agilent 2100 Bioanalyzer.

This clonotype was picked up a small number of times. The specificity of this receptor is unknown. Within one base of it there is no much larger clone, and no base qualities were kept. For repertoire sequencing, TCR beta CDR3 regions were amplified from RNA transcripts. A first-round RT-PCR used HTBI primers with the Qiagen OneStep RT-PCR kit, followed by a second-round multiplex PCR, size selection and purification. Libraries were sequenced on an Illumina HiSeq2000 using paired-end 100 bp reads. The study's own analysis went as follows. SOAPnuke was used to process the reads, removing any read that contained adapters or uncalled bases, had a mean Phred below 15, or lacked an exact match to the constant primer or identifier. High-quality paired reads were merged with COPE v1.2.5. Unique nucleotide sequences were defined as clonotypes and aligned to IMGT TRB V, D and J references using MiTCR v1.1. Analysis was restricted to V-J combinations with a frequency above 0.0001, which covered 98% to 99.2% of repertoires. For each V-J combination, a TCR clonal expansion and chaos score was defined as F50 clonal expansion divided by the chaos observed in the TCRdist matrix. Features were reduced by Welch's t-statistics and random forest to roughly 14 V-J combinations, which fed a naive Bayes classifier. Thyroid-blood repertoire similarity was quantified with the Morisita-Horn index. Starting from the raw public reads, TCRdb applied fastp trimming at Q25, assembled clones with MiXCR and retained in-frame beta chains. One record per CDR3 amino acid sequence lists the most common genes and DNA. The V and J calls and clone size come from TCRdb's table, not from the authors' own analysis. This sample is represented by over 650,000 distinct CDR3 sequences; 35% to 50% of them were singletons. The top ten clones comprise around 3.3% of the sample.

Findings and caveats that apply to the study as a whole: In validation, the model predicted ophthalmopathy progression with 55% to 71% sensitivity and 72.22% specificity; around twelve predicted patients were CT-confirmed with GO in a median of approximately 6.5 months. Ophthalmopathy was separated from stable hyperthyroidism by the 13-signature model with 87.88% sensitivity and less than 82% specificity in cross-validation and with 80%/75% in the test set. Sample size was not statistically predetermined, and group allocation was not concealed from the investigators. Most of the expanded thyroid clonotypes with a frequency above 0.001 were also detected in blood, and it was suggested that the thyroid immune response may be reflected by blood repertoires.

The receptor was isolated from an adult man with Graves' ophthalmopathy. Material for sequencing was peripheral blood. Rearrangement joined TRBV7-3 to TRBJ1-6; the D gene is perhaps TRBD1, on 6 matching bases. Here the CDR3 is given as CASSSSPGEYNSPLHF. The nucleotide sequence is TGTGCCAGCAGTTCCTCCCCAGGGGAGTATAATTCACCCCTCCACTTT.